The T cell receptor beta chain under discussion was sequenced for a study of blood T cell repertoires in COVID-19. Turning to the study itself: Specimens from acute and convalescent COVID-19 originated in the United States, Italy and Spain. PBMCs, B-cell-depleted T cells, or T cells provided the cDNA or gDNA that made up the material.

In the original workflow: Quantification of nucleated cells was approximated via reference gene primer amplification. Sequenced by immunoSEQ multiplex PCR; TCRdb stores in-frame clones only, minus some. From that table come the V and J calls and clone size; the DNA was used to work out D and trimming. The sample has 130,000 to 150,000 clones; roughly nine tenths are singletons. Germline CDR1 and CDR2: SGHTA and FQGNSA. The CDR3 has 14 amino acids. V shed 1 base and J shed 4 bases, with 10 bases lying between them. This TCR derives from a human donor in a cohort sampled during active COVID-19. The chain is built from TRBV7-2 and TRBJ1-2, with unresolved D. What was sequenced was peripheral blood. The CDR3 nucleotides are TGTGCCAGCAGCTTAGTTGTTAGGAGCTATGGCTACACCTTC. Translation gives CASSLVVRSYGYTF. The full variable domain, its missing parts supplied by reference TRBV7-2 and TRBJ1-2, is GAGVSQSPSNKVTEKGKDVELRCDPISGHTALYWYRQSLGQGLEFLIYFQGNSAPDKSGLPSDRFSAERTGGSVSTLTIQRTQQEDSAVYLCASSLVVRSYGYTFGSGTRLTVV.